This entry is about one T cell receptor (beta chain). Sequencing of TCR beta was performed on blood CD8+ and CD4+ T cells. About 0.45 to 1 ug RNA was reverse transcribed with random hexamers. TCRdb ran MiXCR on the immunoSEQ multiplex PCR reads and lists one entry per CDR3 protein. The sample comprises about 290,000 distinct CDR3 sequences, approximately 90% of which are singletons, and around 0.2% rests with the top ten. This sample stems from a study of CD8 T cells in Susac syndrome. Germline V gene sequence: CDR1 SGHAT, CDR2 FQNNGV. Germline trimming cut 4 bases from V and 0 bases from J; bases unmatched to any gene: 14. This CDR3 is 19 amino acids long.

This sequence joins TRBV11-2 and TRBJ2-4; 8 positions agree with TRBD2. This TCR came from a human donor with multiple sclerosis. Sequencing used CD8+ T cells from PBMCs. The CDR3 region is CASSSGTSNIGLAKNIQYF. In nucleotides, the CDR3 is TGTGCCAGCAGCTCTGGGACTAGTAATATTGGACTAGCCAAAAACATTCAGTACTTC.